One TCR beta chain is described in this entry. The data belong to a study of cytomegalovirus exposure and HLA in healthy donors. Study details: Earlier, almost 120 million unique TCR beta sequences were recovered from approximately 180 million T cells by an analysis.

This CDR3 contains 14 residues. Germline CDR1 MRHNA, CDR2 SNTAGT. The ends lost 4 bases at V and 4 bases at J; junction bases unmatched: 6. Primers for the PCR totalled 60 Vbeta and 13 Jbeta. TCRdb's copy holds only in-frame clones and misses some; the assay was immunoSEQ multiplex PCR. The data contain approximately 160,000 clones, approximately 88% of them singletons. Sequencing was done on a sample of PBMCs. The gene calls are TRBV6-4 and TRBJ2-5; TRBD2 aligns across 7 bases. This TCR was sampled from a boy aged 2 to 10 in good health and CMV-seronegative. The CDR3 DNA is TGTGCCAGCAGTGCTTCCCCGGGAGGAGAGACCCAGTACTTC. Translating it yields CASSASPGGETQYF.